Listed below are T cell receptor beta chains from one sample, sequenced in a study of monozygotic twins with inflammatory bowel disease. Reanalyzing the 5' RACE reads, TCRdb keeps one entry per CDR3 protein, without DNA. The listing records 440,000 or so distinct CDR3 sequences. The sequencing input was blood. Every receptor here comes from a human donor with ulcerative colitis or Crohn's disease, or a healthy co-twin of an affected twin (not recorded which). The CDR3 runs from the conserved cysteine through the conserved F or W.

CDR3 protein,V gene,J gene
CAHSGPVNTGELFF,TRBV7-2,TRBJ2-2
CASSVRGLAGGRYNEQFF,TRBV11-1,TRBJ2-1
CASSSHPGGGRSQPQHF,TRBV6-2/TRBV6-3,TRBJ1-5
CSARPTQGKANEKLFF,TRBV20-1,TRBJ1-4
CATSAGPYNEQFF,TRBV24-1,TRBJ2-1
CASSQDSTSGRRSSYEQYF,TRBV4-1,TRBJ2-7
CASSFSSGKGTGELFF,TRBV5-1,TRBJ2-2
CASSPLRGAGEQFF,TRBV12-3/TRBV12-4,TRBJ2-1
CASSLGVSEQYF,TRBV7-9,TRBJ2-7
CASSLGDTPWGDTQYF,TRBV7-9,TRBJ2-3
CASSLWSSGRSYEQYF,TRBV5-1,TRBJ2-7
CASSMGKDRGPAFF,TRBV19,TRBJ1-1
CSASIPLSGSSYNEQFF,TRBV20-1,TRBJ2-1